This T cell receptor beta chain stems from a study of cytomegalovirus exposure and HLA in healthy donors. Study-wide context: The same platform was used for the approximately 120 validation repertoires as for the roughly 730 first-cohort repertoires, as reported in a later analysis.

Assay: immunoSEQ multiplex PCR; the TCRdb copy retains only in-frame clones and omits some. Of over 85,000 clones in the sample, 88% were seen once. Findings and caveats of the study: Among TCR sequences, most were rare, though some public TCRs appeared in many donors.

This clone was observed a single time. The antigen is unknown. The V and J ends lost 2 bases and 7 bases, in that order; junction bases with no gene match: 14. From germline, CDR1 is PRHDT and CDR2 FYEKMQ (reference sequence). The CDR3 covers 17 residues. Sequencing was performed on PBMCs. The clonotype originates from a woman in her 30s in good health and CMV-seropositive. J is TRBJ2-1 and V is TRBV13; 7 positions match TRBD1. CDR3: CASSLKGQDPLWNEQFF. The DNA of the CDR3 is TGTGCCAGCAGCTTAAAAGGACAGGACCCCTTGTGGAATGAGCAGTTCTTC.